These 15 T cell receptor beta chains share one sample of origin, sequenced in a study of regulatory T cells. Amplification used 52 TRBV primers and 13 TRBJ primers. The table came from immunoSEQ multiplex PCR; TCRdb's copy has only in-frame clones and leaves some out. The sample holds approximately 40,000 clones, 89% seen once. Study observations and caveats: In CD3G-deficient patients, conventional CD4+ T cells were enriched for hydrophobic CDR3 residues at positions 6 and 7.

Their recognized antigens are unknown. The sequenced sample was conventional CD4+ T cells sorted from blood. These receptors all stem from a young adult with CD3G deficiency.

The genes are TRBV7-9 and TRBJ1-2; D may be TRBD1 (6 bases). Germline CDR1 SEHNR, CDR2 FQNEAQ (reference sequence). Trimming took off 5 bases at V and 6 bases at J, with 16 bases between the two ends. The CDR3 consists of 14 residues. CDR3 sequence (DNA): TGTGCCAGCAGCCGCACAGGGTCGGGAGATGGCTACACCTTC. This encodes CASSRTGSGDGYTF.

The chain recombines TRBV11-2 with TRBJ2-7; D call uncertain. This CDR3 is 12 amino acids long. The germline gives CDR1 SGHAT, CDR2 FQNNGV. The germline V and J ends were trimmed by 5 bases and 8 bases, with 13 bases remaining between them. DNA of the CDR3: TGTGCCAGCAGCAGCTGGTCCGCCAAGCAGTACTTC. It codes for CASSSWSAKQYF.

The chain has TRBV10-3 and TRBJ2-3; the match to TRBD2 covers 7 bases. The CDR3 extends over 13 amino acids. J was trimmed by 6 bases and V by 11 bases; bases with no gene match: 11. From germline, CDR1 is ENHRY and CDR2 SYGVKD. The CDR3 sequence is CAGASGRADTQYF. The DNA for the CDR3 is TGTGCCGGGGCTAGCGGACGCGCGGATACGCAGTATTTT.

The V and J genes are TRBV7-9 and TRBJ2-7, with TRBD1 identical over 7 bases. J gave up 3 bases and V 5 bases, and 1 base lay outside the gene matches. There are 12 residues in the CDR3. Germline-derived CDR1 and CDR2 are SEHNR and FQNEAQ (reference sequence). The CDR3 reads CASSPGGYEQYF. CDR3 DNA: TGTGCCAGCAGCCCAGGGGGCTACGAGCAGTACTTC.

There are a few counts of this clone. This chain connects TRBV4-1 to TRBJ1-4, with TRBD1 as a possible D gene (5 bases). This CDR3 contains 16 residues. Trimming removed 1 base from V and 5 bases from J, with 14 bases in between. Germline CDR1 reads MGHRA; CDR2 reads YSYEKL. The CDR3 loop reads CASSQGTFSGNEKLFF. The CDR3 nucleotides read TGCGCCAGCAGCCAAGGGACATTCTCAGGGAATGAAAAACTGTTTTTT.

V usage is TRBV28 and J usage is TRBJ2-1; 10 bases are shared with TRBD2. V dropped 4 bases and J dropped 7; count of bases not matched to a gene: 7. Germline lookup yields CDR1 MDHEN and CDR2 SYDVKM. The CDR3 contains 15 residues. DNA of the CDR3: TGTGCCAGCAGTTCACTTAAGCGGGAGGGTAATGAGCAGTTCTTC. This gives the protein CASSSLKREGNEQFF.

The gene calls are TRBV5-1 and TRBJ2-2; D may match TRBD1 or TRBD2 (5 bases each). CDR1 is SGHRS, CDR2 YFSETQ, per germline. The CDR3 has 16 residues. With 0 bases removed from V and 7 bases from J, the gap between germline ends came to 16 bases. The CDR3 loop reads CASSLGQQGSIGELFF. In DNA form, the CDR3 reads TGCGCCAGCAGCTTGGGACAGCAAGGGAGCATCGGGGAGCTGTTTTTT.

The chain recombines TRBV5-1 with TRBJ2-6; 9 bases fit TRBD1. Trimming removed 4 bases from V and 4 bases from J; junction bases left unmatched: 6. The germline gives CDR1 SGHRS, CDR2 YFSETQ. CDR3 size: 16 residues. The CDR3 coding sequence is TGCGCCAGCAGCGAAACAGGGGGCTCCGGGGCCAACGTCCTGACTTTC. Its protein product is CASSETGGSGANVLTF.

Here the CDR3 DNA reads TGTGCCAGCAGTTCGTGGGGCAATCAGCCCCAGCATTTT. Its protein is CASSSWGNQPQHF. This sequence joins TRBV6-6 and TRBJ1-5, with D hard to call. Between the trimmed V and J ends, which lost 4 bases and 2 bases, there was a span of 6 bases. Germline values: CDR1 MNHNY, CDR2 SVGAGI (reference sequence). CDR3 length: 13 amino acids.

The V and J genes are TRBV6-1 and TRBJ1-4, with a weak D call TRBD1 (6 bases). Germline-derived CDR1 and CDR2 are MNHNS and SASEGT. This CDR3 contains 15 residues. The ends were cut back, 4 bases at V and 3 bases at J, with 12 bases in the middle. CDR3 coding DNA: TGTGCCAGCAGTGGCAGGGGAGTAGCTAATGAAAAACTGTTTTTT. As protein: CASSGRGVANEKLFF.

This clone has a single count. The chain has TRBV11-2 and TRBJ2-1, with 7 nucleotides matching TRBD2. The V gene's germline CDR1 is SGHAT and CDR2 FQNNGV. V dropped 3 bases and J dropped 8; count of bases not matched to a gene: 16. The CDR3 length is 17 residues. CDR3 coding DNA: TGTGCCAGCAGCTTGGTGGGAGGGGCGCTAATAGTGGATGAGCAGTTCTTC. It translates to CASSLVGGALIVDEQFF.

Turning to this clone: This CDR3 is also generated by other DNA sequences in the sample. The chain carries TRBV5-1 and TRBJ1-1; no definite D call. This CDR3 has 13 amino acids. V was cut by 1 base and J by 1 base, with 5 bases left in between. Germline CDR1 SGHRS, CDR2 YFSETQ. The CDR3 nucleotides read TGCGCCAGCAGCTTGACGGGGAACACTGAAGCTTTCTTT. Protein product: CASSLTGNTEAFF.

This chain links TRBV5-1 with TRBJ2-1, with TRBD2 identical over 14 bases. V lost 5 bases, J lost 8 bases, and 6 bases stayed unmatched. The CDR3 loop spans 15 amino acids. Germline values: CDR1 SGHRS, CDR2 YFSETQ. As DNA, the CDR3 is TGCGCCAGCAGACCCGGGACTAGCGGGGGCGATGAGCAGTTCTTC. It translates to CASRPGTSGGDEQFF. Filled out from reference TRBV5-1 and TRBJ2-1, the complete variable domain reads KAGVTQTPRYLIKTRGQQVTLSCSPISGHRSVSWYQQTPGQGLQFLFEYFSETQRNKGNFPGRFSGRQFSNSRSEMNVSTLELGDSALYLCASRPGTSGGDEQFFGPGTRLTVL.

V gene TRBV9 combines with J gene TRBJ2-3; 7 positions agree with TRBD2. CDR3 length: 14 residues. Germline V gene sequence: CDR1 SGDLS, CDR2 YYNGEE. Trimming at V came to 4 bases and at J to 4 bases, leaving 6 bases not matched to a gene. CDR3 DNA: TGTGCCAGCAGCCGAGCGGGAAGGGCAGATACGCAGTATTTT. The encoded protein is CASSRAGRADTQYF. Based on the CDR3 plus reference TRBV9 and TRBJ2-3, the full variable domain is DSGVTQTPKHLITATGQRVTLRCSPRSGDLSVYWYQQSLDQGLQFLIQYYNGEERAKGNILERFSAQQFPDLHSELNLSSLELGDSALYFCASSRAGRADTQYFGPGTRLTVL.

The chain uses TRBV5-1 and TRBJ2-1, with TRBD1 matching 9 bases. V gave up 5 bases and J gave up 6 bases; unmatched junction bases: 3. Germline lookup yields CDR1 SGHRS and CDR2 YFSETQ. This CDR3 spans 13 amino acids. The CDR3 DNA sequence: TGCGCCAGCAGGACAGGGGGGAGCAATGAGCAGTTCTTC. Its protein is CASRTGGSNEQFF.